This T cell receptor beta chain was sequenced during a study of T cell responses to AZD1222 COVID-19 vaccine. Whole-study findings and limits: The donor cohort was predominantly white British with a female majority, and clonal diversity may have been underestimated. Rises in breadth and depth of Spike-specific TCRs came after two AZD1222 doses. Baseline seropositives among AZD1222 recipients totaled only five to seven.

Worth noting for this clone: Its specificity is not known.

Some clones are missing from TCRdb's copy, which holds only in-frame ones; the method was immunoSEQ multiplex PCR. This sample carries around 220,000 clones, about 94% of them seen once, and the ten largest clones take around 1.8%. Germline loops: CDR1 SGHTA, CDR2 FQGNSA. V lost 3 bases and J lost 6; bases outside the gene matches: 2. The CDR3 runs to 14 residues. The chain is built from TRBV7-2 and TRBJ1-4, with 9 bases fitting TRBD1. The sequences come from peripheral blood, collected 28 days after the second dose of the MenACWY control vaccine. The clonotype originates from an adult who received the MenACWY meningococcal vaccine as a control. CDR3 sequence: CASSLGQGHEKLFF. The CDR3, as DNA: TGTGCCAGCAGCTTGGGACAGGGTCATGAAAAACTGTTTTTT.